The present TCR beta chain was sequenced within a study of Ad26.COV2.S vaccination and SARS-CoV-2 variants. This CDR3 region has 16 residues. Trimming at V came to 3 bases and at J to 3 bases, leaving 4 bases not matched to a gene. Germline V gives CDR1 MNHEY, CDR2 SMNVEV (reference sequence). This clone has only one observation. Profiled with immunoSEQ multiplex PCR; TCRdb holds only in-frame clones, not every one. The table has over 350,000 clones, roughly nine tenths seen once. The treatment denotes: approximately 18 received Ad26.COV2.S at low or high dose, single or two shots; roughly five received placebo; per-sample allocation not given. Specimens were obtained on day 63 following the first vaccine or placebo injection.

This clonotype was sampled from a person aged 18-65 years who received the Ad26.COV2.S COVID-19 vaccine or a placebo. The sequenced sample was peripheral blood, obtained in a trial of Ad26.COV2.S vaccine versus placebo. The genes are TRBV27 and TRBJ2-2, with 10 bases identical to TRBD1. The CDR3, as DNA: TGTGCCAGCAGTTTTTCGGGACAGGGGTACACCGGGGAGCTGTTTTTT. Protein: CASSFSGQGYTGELFF.